The 29 T cell receptor beta chains listed next were all sequenced from one sample in a study of blood T cells in healthy people across ages (dated by TCRdb to the mid-2010s). Receptor libraries were prepared by 5' RACE. Reads for this sample came from an Illumina HiSeq 2500. A second PCR of roughly 7 to 11 cycles was run with a J-beta primer mix and a sample-barcoded 5' primer. TCRdb reprocessed the public reads (quality trimming at Q25 with fastp, clone calling with MiXCR) and kept in-frame beta chains. Every entry covers one CDR3 protein and lists the most common genes and DNA from its rows. This sample has about 900,000 distinct CDR3 sequences in its table, and about 59% of those were observed once. The top ten hold 25% to 35% of the sample. Sample: blood. The receptors here all came from a man aged 25-45 years in good health.

The rearrangement uses TRBV6-2 or TRBV6-3 and TRBJ2-7; 7 bases map to TRBD1. CDR1 is MNHEY, CDR2 SVGEGT, per germline. The V and J ends lost 6 bases and 4 bases, in that order; junction bases with no gene match: 12. This CDR3 region has 15 residues. The CDR3 DNA reads as TGTGCCAGCAGACCCCCGACAGGGAGTCTTTACGAGCAGTACTTC. It specifies CASRPPTGSLYEQYF.

This clonotype appeared a single time. In nucleotides, the CDR3 is TGTGCCAGTATTCAGGGTGAAGCTTTCTTT. Translation gives CASIQGEAFF. The chain has TRBV28 and TRBJ1-1, with a possible D match to TRBD1 (5 bases). Per the germline V gene, CDR1 is MDHEN and CDR2 is SYDVKM. The CDR3 totals 10 residues. Trimming left V 9 bases short and J 7 bases short, with 9 bases between.

This clonotype has more than one count but fewer than ten. This sequence joins TRBV29-1 and TRBJ1-2; 8 bases agree with TRBD1. CDR3 length: 16 residues. With 1 base clipped from V and 3 bases from J, the junction kept 10 bases outside the gene matches. Germline-derived CDR1 and CDR2 are SQVTM and ANQGSEA. The CDR3 nucleotides read TGCAGCGTTGAAGCCACCCCGACAGGGGACCACTATGGCTACACCTTC. Amino acids: CSVEATPTGDHYGYTF.

CDR3 in DNA: TGTGCCAGCAAATGGGGGACAGGGCTAAACGAGCAGTACTTC. Translating it yields CASKWGTGLNEQYF. This rearrangement joins TRBV12-3 or TRBV12-4 to TRBJ2-7; 9 bases match TRBD1. The CDR3 runs to 14 residues. Trimming took 7 bases from V and 5 from J; bases not matched to a gene: 9.

The gene calls are TRBV7-7 and TRBJ1-4; the D gene is possibly TRBD1 (5 bases). V lost 5 bases and J 7 bases, leaving 17 bases between the germline ends. Per the germline V gene, CDR1 is SSHAT and CDR2 is FNYEAQ (reference sequence). The CDR3 extends over 15 amino acids. The CDR3 spells CASSLRRGDFEKLFF. DNA of the CDR3: TGTGCCAGCAGCCTGAGACGGGGGGATTTTGAAAAACTGTTTTTT.

The CDR3 here is CSVLGGRGSYEQYF. CDR3 bases: TGCAGCGTTCTCGGGGGTCGTGGGTCCTACGAGCAGTACTTC. The chain combines TRBV29-1 with TRBJ2-7, with D possibly matching TRBD2 (6 bases). CDR1 and CDR2 from the germline V gene are SQVTM and ANQGSEA. V lost 5 bases, J lost 1 base, and 15 bases lay in between. The CDR3 has 14 amino acids.

This clonotype was counted a few times. V is TRBV20-1 and J is TRBJ2-7; TRBD1 matches 12 bases. The germline V gene has CDR1 DFQATT and CDR2 SNEGSKA (reference sequence). The CDR3 runs 16 residues. V was clipped by 5 bases and J by 6 bases; unmatched bases: 14. CDR3 in amino acids: CSAPSGTGGLLREQYF. The CDR3 DNA reads TGCAGTGCTCCCTCAGGGACAGGGGGCCTATTACGCGAGCAGTACTTC.

This clonotype was counted only a few times. V usage is TRBV4-3 and J usage is TRBJ2-7; 7 nucleotides match TRBD2. Germline V gives CDR1 LGHNA, CDR2 YSLEER. The CDR3 extends over 17 amino acids. V was pared by 1 base and J by 1 base, with 10 bases of the junction left unmatched. The CDR3 DNA reads TGCGCCAGCAGCCAAGTTGGCCGGGACGGGAGGTCCTACGAGCAGTACTTC. Amino acid sequence: CASSQVGRDGRSYEQYF.

The V and J genes are TRBV20-1 and TRBJ1-1; D is undetermined. Between the trimmed V and J ends, which lost 0 bases and 2 bases, there was a span of 13 bases. The germline gives CDR1 DFQATT, CDR2 SNEGSKA (reference sequence). This CDR3 spans 15 amino acids. The CDR3 bases are TGCAGTGCTAGAGACCCCGCTATGGGTAACACTGAAGCTTTCTTT. This gives the protein CSARDPAMGNTEAFF.

The V gene is TRBV15, the J gene TRBJ2-4; D unclear. V was shortened by 6 bases and J by 1 base, with 7 bases between the two germline ends. CDR1 and CDR2 (germline): LNHNV, YYDKDF (reference sequence). There are 13 residues in the CDR3. The CDR3, as DNA: TGTGCCACCAGTCCTATTGCCAAAAACATTCAGTACTTC. Residues: CATSPIAKNIQYF.

The chain combines TRBV20-1 with TRBJ2-3, with unresolved D. The germline V gene has CDR1 DFQATT and CDR2 SNEGSKA (reference sequence). This CDR3 has 15 residues. V was clipped by 0 bases and J by 0 bases, with 10 bases between them. DNA for the CDR3: TGCAGTGCTAGAGATGCCACCAAAAGCACAGATACGCAGTATTTT. Its translation: CSARDATKSTDTQYF.

The gene calls are TRBV9 and TRBJ2-5; 11 bases agree with TRBD2. Trimming took 0 bases from V and 4 from J; bases not matched to a gene: 17. The CDR3 has 20 amino acids. Germline lookup yields CDR1 SGDLS and CDR2 YYNGEE. The CDR3 loop is CASSVGSPVAGGRAVETQYF. DNA of the CDR3: TGTGCCAGCAGCGTAGGGTCCCCCGTAGCGGGGGGGCGGGCGGTAGAGACCCAGTACTTC.

There are a few counts of this clonotype. The chain has TRBV7-9 and TRBJ2-7, with 8 nucleotides matching TRBD1. CDR1 SEHNR and CDR2 FQNEAQ come from the germline V gene (reference sequence). With 0 bases clipped from V and 2 bases from J, the junction kept 6 bases outside the gene matches. The CDR3 runs to 16 residues. DNA of the CDR3: TGTGCCAGCAGCTTAGCGGCCGGACAGGGAGCCTACGAGCAGTACTTC. Encoded protein: CASSLAAGQGAYEQYF.

The chain is built from TRBV7-2 and TRBJ2-7, with 11 bases aligning to TRBD2. Trimming cost V 4 bases and J 2 bases; bases outside gene matches: 10. Germline assignment: CDR1 SGHTA and CDR2 FQGNSA. The CDR3 totals 17 residues. CDR3: CASSYASSGGTTYEQYF. CDR3 nucleotide sequence: TGTGCCAGCAGCTACGCCTCTAGCGGGGGGACCACCTACGAGCAGTACTTC.

The V gene is TRBV3-1, the J gene TRBJ2-4; TRBD1 agrees at 8 bases. The end of the DNA aligns better with TRBJ2-5, so the J call may be wrong. The CDR3 contains 16 residues. Germline CDR1 and CDR2: LGHDT and YNNKEL (reference sequence). This chain's CDR3 is CASSQVQGAQRETQYF. As DNA, the CDR3 is TGTGCCAGCAGCCAAGTCCAGGGGGCGCAAAGAGAGACCCAGTACTTC.

This chain uses TRBV6-5 with TRBJ2-7; D uncertain. Germline V gives CDR1 MNHEY, CDR2 SVGAGI. This CDR3 spans 13 amino acids. V lost 5 bases to trimming and J lost 7 bases, with 15 bases between them. The CDR3 nucleotides are TGTGCCAGCAGTCCAACCCCCACACCAGAGCAGTACTTC. Translating gives CASSPTPTPEQYF.

V gene TRBV3-1 combines with J gene TRBJ2-5; possible D gene TRBD1, 6 bases. The J call may be wrong; the DNA end is better matched by TRBJ2-7. The V gene's germline CDR1 is LGHDT and CDR2 YNNKEL (reference sequence). The CDR3 contains 14 residues. The CDR3 spells CASSPTTGTSEQYF. As DNA, the CDR3 is TGTGCCAGCAGCCCCACGACAGGAACTAGCGAGCAGTACTTC.

V and J are TRBV29-1 and TRBJ2-5; TRBD2 matches 9 bases. The CDR3 loop spans 14 amino acids. Germline V gene sequence: CDR1 SQVTM, CDR2 ANQGSEA. With 0 bases clipped from V and 5 bases from J, the junction kept 4 bases outside the gene matches. This chain's CDR3 is CSVEDSGGRETQYF. For the CDR3, the DNA is TGCAGCGTTGAAGATAGCGGGGGACGTGAGACCCAGTACTTC. The full variable domain, rest sourced from reference TRBV29-1 and TRBJ2-5, is SAVISQKPSRDICQRGTSLTIQCQVDSQVTMMFWYRQQPGQSLTLIATANQGSEATYESGFVIDKFPISRPNLTFSTLTVSNMSPEDSSIYLCSVEDSGGRETQYFGPGTRLLVL.

The chain has TRBV7-9 and TRBJ1-2; 11 positions match TRBD1. Losses at the gene ends were 4 bases for V and 4 bases for J; bases not matched to a gene: 5. Germline V CDR1 and CDR2: SEHNR, FQNEAQ (reference sequence). The CDR3 spans 15 residues. The CDR3 coding sequence is TGTGCCAGCAGCTACCCGGGACAGGGGGGCTATGGCTACACCTTC. Translating it yields CASSYPGQGGYGYTF.

The chain combines TRBV27 with TRBJ2-5; the match to TRBD1 covers 9 bases. Germline V CDR1 and CDR2: MNHEY, SMNVEV (reference sequence). CDR3 length: 14 amino acids. J gave up 1 base and V 6 bases, and 3 bases lay outside the gene matches. The CDR3, as DNA: TGTGCCAGCAGATACAGGGGGCCCCAAGAGACCCAGTACTTC. Translation: CASRYRGPQETQYF.

This chain links TRBV6-6 with TRBJ2-5; no clear D gene. Judging by the DNA end, TRBJ2-7 fits better; the J call may be wrong. CDR3 length: 12 amino acids. Germline CDR1 reads MNHNY; CDR2 reads SVGAGI (reference sequence). The CDR3 reads CASSRETYEQYF. The CDR3 DNA reads as TGTGCCAGCAGTCGTGAAACCTACGAGCAGTACTTC.

The V and J genes are TRBV7-8 and TRBJ1-5, with D perhaps TRBD1 (6 bases). Germline-derived CDR1 and CDR2 are SGHVS and FQNEAQ. Trimming removed 5 bases from V and 0 bases from J, with 11 bases in between. CDR3 length: 15 residues. Here the CDR3 reads CASSGQTNSNQPQHF. The CDR3 nucleotides read TGTGCCAGCAGCGGACAGACAAATAGCAATCAGCCCCAGCATTTT.

The rearrangement uses TRBV11-2 and TRBJ2-1; D perhaps matches TRBD2 (5 bases). The CDR3 sequence is 11 residues long. Germline CDR1 reads SGHAT; CDR2 reads FQNNGV. V lost 4 bases and J lost 12, with 10 bases in between. CDR3 in DNA: TGTGCCAGCAGCTCAAGACTAACGCAGTTCTTC. It yields the protein CASSSRLTQFF.

There are a few counts of this clonotype. CDR3 sequence reads: CAWRGLAGGRQETQYF. In DNA, the CDR3 is TGTGCCTGGAGGGGCCTAGCGGGGGGCAGGCAAGAGACCCAGTACTTC. The V gene is TRBV30, the J gene TRBJ2-5; 11 bases fit TRBD2. There are 16 residues in the CDR3. V lost 3 bases and J lost 2; bases outside the gene matches: 8. Germline values: CDR1 GTSNPN, CDR2 SVGIG (reference sequence).

The genes are TRBV7-2 and TRBJ2-5; 12 nucleotides align to TRBD2. CDR3 length equals 17 residues. Trimming at V came to 0 bases and at J to 5 bases, leaving 7 bases not matched to a gene. Germline V CDR1 and CDR2: SGHTA, FQGNSA. The CDR3 DNA sequence: TGTGCCAGCAGCTTAGCGGCTAGCGGGGGGGCCTGGGAGACCCAGTACTTC. Translating gives CASSLAASGGAWETQYF.

The gene calls are TRBV6-6 and TRBJ2-2, with 9 bases identical to TRBD2. CDR1 and CDR2 from the germline V gene are MNHNY and SVGAGI (reference sequence). The ends lost 6 bases at V and 8 bases at J; junction bases unmatched: 16. This CDR3 contains 17 residues. DNA for the CDR3: TGTGCCAGCAGGCCGACTAGCGGAAGGGAAAAATCGGGGGAGCTGTTTTTT. Translation gives CASRPTSGREKSGELFF.

V and J are TRBV2 and TRBJ2-7, with unresolved D. The J call may be mistaken, given a closer DNA end match to TRBJ2-5. This CDR3 is built from 13 residues. The germline CDR1 and CDR2 sequences are SNHLY and FYNNEI. The CDR3 region is CASSDQAPETQYF. The CDR3 DNA reads TGTGCCAGCAGCGACCAGGCGCCAGAGACCCAGTACTTC.

The V and J genes are TRBV29-1 and TRBJ1-2; no clear D. CDR1 and CDR2 (germline): SQVTM, ANQGSEA. CDR3 length equals 11 residues. V lost 7 bases to trimming and J lost 6 bases, with 12 bases between them. Written as DNA, the CDR3 is TGCAGCGGAGAAGAAGACCATGGCTACACCTTC. Amino acid sequence: CSGEEDHGYTF. Looking up the rest from reference TRBV29-1 and TRBJ1-2 gives the full variable domain: SAVISQKPSRDICQRGTSLTIQCQVDSQVTMMFWYRQQPGQSLTLIATANQGSEATYESGFVIDKFPISRPNLTFSTLTVSNMSPEDSSIYLCSGEEDHGYTFGSGTRLTVV.

The chain employs TRBV5-1 and TRBJ1-2; D is uncertain. The V and J ends lost 3 bases and 8 bases respectively, with 11 bases between them. Germline-derived CDR1 and CDR2 are SGHRS and YFSETQ. The CDR3 runs 12 residues. The CDR3 region is CASSSDGEGYTF. The CDR3 DNA reads TGCGCCAGCAGCTCCGACGGGGAAGGCTACACCTTC.